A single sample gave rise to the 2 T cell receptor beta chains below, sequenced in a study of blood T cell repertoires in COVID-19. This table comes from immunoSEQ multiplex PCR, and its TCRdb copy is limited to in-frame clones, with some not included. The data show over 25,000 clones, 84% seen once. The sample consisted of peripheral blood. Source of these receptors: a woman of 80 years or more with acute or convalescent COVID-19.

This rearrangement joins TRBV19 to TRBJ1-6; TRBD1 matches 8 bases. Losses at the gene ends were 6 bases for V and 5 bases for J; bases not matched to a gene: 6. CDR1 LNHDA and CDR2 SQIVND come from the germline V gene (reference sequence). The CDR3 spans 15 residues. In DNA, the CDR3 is TGTGCCAGTAGGGGGACAGGTCGGGATAATTCACCCCTCCACTTT. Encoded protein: CASRGTGRDNSPLHF.

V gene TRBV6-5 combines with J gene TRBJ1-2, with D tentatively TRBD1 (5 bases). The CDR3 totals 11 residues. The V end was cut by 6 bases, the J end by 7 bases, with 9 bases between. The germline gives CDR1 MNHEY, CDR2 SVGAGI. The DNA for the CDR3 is TGTGCCAGCAGATCGGGGGTTGGCTACACCTTC. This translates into CASRSGVGYTF.